This is a list of T cell receptor beta chains from one sample in a study of a mutant IDH1 vaccine in newly diagnosed glioma. Profiled with immunoSEQ multiplex PCR; TCRdb holds only in-frame clones, not every one. The repertoire holds 45,000 to 65,000 clones, about 91% seen once, with under 2.5% in the top ten. Their antigens remain unidentified. This sample comprised PBMCs, obtained from a glioma patient whose treatment included an IDH1 peptide vaccine. These receptors were obtained from a man in his fifties or sixties with glioma. Each CDR3 is given with its conserved first and last residue. Fields, in order: J gene, V gene, D gene, clone size, CDR3 DNA, CDR3 protein. A D gene is named only where the DNA matches it firmly. Expanded clones get a size class; other rows say once, few or many, or leave the size out.

J gene: TRBJ1-2; V gene: TRBV7-3; D gene: .; clone size: .; CDR3 DNA: TGTGCCAGCAGCGAAAGGACGGGACACGGGAATGGCTACACCTTC; CDR3 protein: CASSERTGHGNGYTF
J gene: TRBJ2-7; V gene: TRBV5-1; D gene: .; clone size: .; CDR3 DNA: TGCGCCAGCAGCTTGGAGGGGTACGAGCAGTACTTC; CDR3 protein: CASSLEGYEQYF
J gene: TRBJ2-1; V gene: TRBV27; D gene: TRBD2; clone size: .; CDR3 DNA: TGTGCCAGCAGTTTCCAAACCCTAGCGGGGGGTCTCAATGAGCAGTTCTTC; CDR3 protein: CASSFQTLAGGLNEQFF
J gene: TRBJ1-2; V gene: TRBV19; D gene: TRBD1; clone size: once; CDR3 DNA: TGTGCCAGTAGTGTTCACCGGGACAGGGGTTATGGCTACACCTTC; CDR3 protein: CASSVHRDRGYGYTF
J gene: TRBJ1-1; V gene: TRBV6-1; D gene: .; clone size: few; CDR3 DNA: TGTGCCAGCAGTGGGCGAGGGGACACTGAAGCTTTCTTT; CDR3 protein: CASSGRGDTEAFF
J gene: TRBJ1-4; V gene: TRBV30; D gene: TRBD1; clone size: .; CDR3 DNA: TGTGCCTGGAGTGGGGACAGGGAAAAGGATGAAAAACTGTTTTTT; CDR3 protein: CAWSGDREKDEKLFF
J gene: TRBJ2-3; V gene: TRBV7-9; D gene: TRBD1; clone size: .; CDR3 DNA: TGTGCCAGCAGCACCTCGACAGGGGGCGGCACAGATACGCAGTATTTT; CDR3 protein: CASSTSTGGGTDTQYF
J gene: TRBJ2-7; V gene: TRBV7-9; D gene: TRBD2; clone size: .; CDR3 DNA: TGTGCCAGTATCTTGGACGGGGGGGGCTCCTACGAGCAGTACTTC; CDR3 protein: CASILDGGGSYEQYF
J gene: TRBJ1-3; V gene: TRBV4-3; D gene: .; clone size: .; CDR3 DNA: TGCGCCAGCAGCCACGGGTCGGCACTTAGTGGTGGAAACACCATATATTTT; CDR3 protein: CASSHGSALSGGNTIYF
J gene: TRBJ1-4; V gene: TRBV30; D gene: TRBD1; clone size: .; CDR3 DNA: TGTGCCTGGAGAACCAGGGGGCAACTATCAACTAATGAAAAACTGTTTTTT; CDR3 protein: CAWRTRGQLSTNEKLFF
J gene: TRBJ1-5; V gene: TRBV2; D gene: TRBD1; clone size: .; CDR3 DNA: TGTGCCAGCAGTTTGGACAGGTTGGGGGTTCAGCCCCAGCATTTT; CDR3 protein: CASSLDRLGVQPQHF
J gene: TRBJ2-3; V gene: TRBV10-3; D gene: TRBD2; clone size: .; CDR3 DNA: TGTGCCATCAGTGAGTCGTTGGCTAGCGGGCGCACAGATACGCAGTATTTT; CDR3 protein: CAISESLASGRTDTQYF
J gene: TRBJ2-3; V gene: TRBV30; D gene: .; clone size: .; CDR3 DNA: TGTGCCTGGAGTGCAAGTGGGGCCACCACAGATACGCAGTATTTT; CDR3 protein: CAWSASGATTDTQYF
J gene: TRBJ1-1; V gene: TRBV27; D gene: .; clone size: once; CDR3 DNA: TGTGCCAGCAGTTTATCGTTGAGACAGTCTGAAGCTTTCTTT; CDR3 protein: CASSLSLRQSEAFF
J gene: TRBJ1-5; V gene: TRBV30; D gene: .; clone size: .; CDR3 DNA: TGTGCCTGGAGTCTGTGGAATCAGCCCCAGCATTTT; CDR3 protein: CAWSLWNQPQHF
J gene: TRBJ2-3; V gene: TRBV29-1; D gene: TRBD1; clone size: .; CDR3 DNA: TGCAGCGTAGGGACAGGGGCCTATCAGGGGTTCACAGATACGCAGTATTTT; CDR3 protein: CSVGTGAYQGFTDTQYF
J gene: TRBJ2-7; V gene: TRBV28; D gene: .; clone size: .; CDR3 DNA: TGTGCCAGCAGCCCGCCCGGGACGGTAATTTACGAGCAGTACTTC; CDR3 protein: CASSPPGTVIYEQYF
J gene: TRBJ2-3; V gene: TRBV27; D gene: .; clone size: once; CDR3 DNA: TGTGCCAGCAGTTTCCTAGATACGCAGTATTTT; CDR3 protein: CASSFLDTQYF
J gene: TRBJ2-7; V gene: TRBV10-2; D gene: .; clone size: .; CDR3 DNA: TGCGCCAGCACCCTTTCCTACGAGCAGTACTTC; CDR3 protein: CASTLSYEQYF
J gene: TRBJ2-5; V gene: TRBV29-1; D gene: TRBD1; clone size: few; CDR3 DNA: TGCAGCTTTACAGGGGGCGAAGAGACCCAGTACTTC; CDR3 protein: CSFTGGEETQYF
J gene: TRBJ1-6; V gene: TRBV19; D gene: TRBD1; clone size: .; CDR3 DNA: TGTGCCAGTAGTACCTCAGGGGGTTCACCCCTCCACTTT; CDR3 protein: CASSTSGGSPLHF
J gene: TRBJ2-3; V gene: TRBV5-1; D gene: .; clone size: .; CDR3 DNA: TGCGCCAGCAGCTTGGCCTGGGGTTCAACAGATACGCAGTATTTT; CDR3 protein: CASSLAWGSTDTQYF
J gene: TRBJ2-7; V gene: TRBV29-1; D gene: TRBD1; clone size: once; CDR3 DNA: TGCAGCGGATTTACAGGGGCCCCGGCCTACGAGCAGTACTTC; CDR3 protein: CSGFTGAPAYEQYF
J gene: TRBJ1-1; V gene: TRBV19; D gene: .; clone size: .; CDR3 DNA: TGTGCCAGTAGTATACATGACAGCATCTCCACTGAAGCTTTCTTT; CDR3 protein: CASSIHDSISTEAFF
J gene: TRBJ1-2; V gene: TRBV6-5; D gene: .; clone size: .; CDR3 DNA: TGTGCCAGCAGTTACTCCGGCAGGGCCCTTGAGGGCTACACCTTC; CDR3 protein: CASSYSGRALEGYTF
J gene: TRBJ1-6; V gene: TRBV7-3; D gene: .; clone size: .; CDR3 DNA: TGTGCCAGCAGCTTACAGGGTTTGGGATCACCCCTCCACTTT; CDR3 protein: CASSLQGLGSPLHF
J gene: TRBJ1-1; V gene: TRBV6-5; D gene: .; clone size: .; CDR3 DNA: TGTGCCAGCAGTTACTCGAGCAAGAACACTGAAGCTTTCTTT; CDR3 protein: CASSYSSKNTEAFF
J gene: TRBJ1-5; V gene: TRBV19; D gene: .; clone size: .; CDR3 DNA: TGTGCCAGTAGTATAGGGGCTGGGGGACTCGTCGGTCAGCCCCAGCATTTT; CDR3 protein: CASSIGAGGLVGQPQHF
J gene: TRBJ2-3; V gene: TRBV10-1; D gene: .; clone size: .; CDR3 DNA: TGCGCCAGCAGTGAGGCCATGAGGACAGATACGCAGTATTTT; CDR3 protein: CASSEAMRTDTQYF
J gene: TRBJ1-4; V gene: TRBV5-5; D gene: .; clone size: .; CDR3 DNA: TGTGCCAGCAGCTTGGCAGTGGCAGGGAATGAAAAACTGTTTTTT; CDR3 protein: CASSLAVAGNEKLFF
J gene: TRBJ2-3; V gene: TRBV4-1; D gene: .; clone size: .; CDR3 DNA: TGCGCCAGCAGCGACCCGGGGGGGCGGAGGGGGCTTACGCAGTATTTT; CDR3 protein: CASSDPGGRRGLTQYF
J gene: TRBJ1-2; V gene: TRBV4-3; D gene: .; clone size: .; CDR3 DNA: TGCGCCAGCAGCCAAGCCGGGACCGGGGCTTTGAGCGGCTACACCTTC; CDR3 protein: CASSQAGTGALSGYTF
J gene: TRBJ2-7; V gene: TRBV11-3; D gene: .; clone size: .; CDR3 DNA: TGTGCCAGCAGGGGGGCTGGGGGTTCCTACGAGCAGTACTTC; CDR3 protein: CASRGAGGSYEQYF
J gene: TRBJ2-7; V gene: TRBV19; D gene: TRBD2; clone size: .; CDR3 DNA: TGTGCCAGTAGTCTCCGGGGTGGGGGGGGCTACGAGCAGTACTTC; CDR3 protein: CASSLRGGGGYEQYF
J gene: TRBJ2-1; V gene: TRBV4-1; D gene: .; clone size: .; CDR3 DNA: TGCGCCAGCAGCCCCGGGAGTTTGGATGAGCAGTTCTTC; CDR3 protein: CASSPGSLDEQFF
J gene: TRBJ2-3; V gene: TRBV6-6; D gene: TRBD1; clone size: .; CDR3 DNA: TGTGCCAGCAGAACAGAACCGGGACAGGGCGCAGATACGCAGTATTTT; CDR3 protein: CASRTEPGQGADTQYF
J gene: TRBJ2-7; V gene: TRBV5-1; D gene: TRBD1; clone size: .; CDR3 DNA: TGCGCCAGCTCCCCGGGGACAGGGACCTACGAGCAGTACTTC; CDR3 protein: CASSPGTGTYEQYF
J gene: TRBJ2-6; V gene: TRBV7-7; D gene: .; clone size: .; CDR3 DNA: TGTGCAGCAGGGCCGGGGGCCAACGTCCTGACTTTC; CDR3 protein: CAAGPGANVLTF
J gene: TRBJ2-1; V gene: TRBV5-1; D gene: .; clone size: .; CDR3 DNA: TGCGCCAGCAGCTTGGCGGGGCTCTACAATGAGCAGTTCTTC; CDR3 protein: CASSLAGLYNEQFF
J gene: TRBJ1-1; V gene: TRBV6-5; D gene: .; clone size: once; CDR3 DNA: TGTGCCAGTTCAGGGTTTGTGAACACTGAAGCTTTCTTT; CDR3 protein: CASSGFVNTEAFF
J gene: TRBJ2-2; V gene: TRBV28; D gene: .; clone size: .; CDR3 DNA: TGTGCCAGCAGATTCACGAACACCGGGGAGCTGTTTTTT; CDR3 protein: CASRFTNTGELFF
J gene: TRBJ2-1; V gene: TRBV9; D gene: .; clone size: .; CDR3 DNA: TGTGCCAGCAGCGTAGTAGAGGGGCTTTTGGATGAGCAGTTCTTC; CDR3 protein: CASSVVEGLLDEQFF
J gene: TRBJ2-7; V gene: TRBV7-9; D gene: .; clone size: .; CDR3 DNA: TGTGCCAGCCGCCCCCCGGTAGTCGGGCCCAACACCTACGAGCAGTACTTC; CDR3 protein: CASRPPVVGPNTYEQYF
J gene: TRBJ1-4; V gene: TRBV27; D gene: .; clone size: once; CDR3 DNA: TGTGCCAGCAGTGCCGGAAGGGGATTT; CDR3 protein: CASSAGRGF
J gene: TRBJ1-1; V gene: TRBV13; D gene: .; clone size: .; CDR3 DNA: TGTGCCAGCAGCTTGGAGGACCGAGCGAACACTGAAGCTTTCTTT; CDR3 protein: CASSLEDRANTEAFF
J gene: TRBJ2-2; V gene: TRBV4-3; D gene: TRBD2; clone size: .; CDR3 DNA: TGCGCCAGCAGCCAAGAATCGCGGGGGGGATCCGGGGAGCTGTTTTTT; CDR3 protein: CASSQESRGGSGELFF
J gene: TRBJ2-1; V gene: TRBV27; D gene: TRBD2; clone size: .; CDR3 DNA: TGTGCCAGCAGTACTTTAGCGGGGGGTAGGGATGAGCAGTTCTTC; CDR3 protein: CASSTLAGGRDEQFF
J gene: TRBJ1-5; V gene: TRBV2; D gene: .; clone size: .; CDR3 DNA: TGTGCCAGCAGTGGCTTAGGGGGGTATAGCAATCAGCCCCAGCATTTT; CDR3 protein: CASSGLGGYSNQPQHF
J gene: TRBJ2-3; V gene: TRBV4-3; D gene: .; clone size: .; CDR3 DNA: TGCGCCAGCAGCCACGCGGGCGGGGGCGACAGCTTTTTAGATACGCAGTATTTT; CDR3 protein: CASSHAGGGDSFLDTQYF
J gene: TRBJ1-1; V gene: TRBV5-1; D gene: .; clone size: .; CDR3 DNA: TGCGCCAGCAGCTTCAGAATGAACACTGAAGCTTTCTTT; CDR3 protein: CASSFRMNTEAFF
J gene: TRBJ2-5; V gene: TRBV6-6; D gene: .; clone size: .; CDR3 DNA: TGTGCCAGCAGACCGACAGGGAGGGTGGAGACCCAGTACTTC; CDR3 protein: CASRPTGRVETQYF
J gene: TRBJ2-7; V gene: TRBV10-2; D gene: TRBD1; clone size: .; CDR3 DNA: TGCGCCAGCAGTGATGGGGGACAGAGGATCGACGAGCAGTACTTC; CDR3 protein: CASSDGGQRIDEQYF
J gene: TRBJ2-3; V gene: TRBV5-1; D gene: .; clone size: .; CDR3 DNA: TGCGCCAGCAGCAACATGTCAGATACGCAGTATTTT; CDR3 protein: CASSNMSDTQYF
J gene: TRBJ1-5; V gene: TRBV28; D gene: .; clone size: .; CDR3 DNA: TGTGCCAGCAGCCTAGGGCAGGGGAATAATCAGCCCCAGCATTTT; CDR3 protein: CASSLGQGNNQPQHF
J gene: TRBJ2-7; V gene: TRBV27; D gene: .; clone size: .; CDR3 DNA: TGTGCCAGCAGTTCCAGCGGGCCCCCCTACGAGCAGTACTTC; CDR3 protein: CASSSSGPPYEQYF
J gene: TRBJ2-3; V gene: TRBV5-4; D gene: TRBD2; clone size: .; CDR3 DNA: TGTGCCAGCAGCCTCTTAGCGGGAGGGCCTTCAGATACGCAGTATTTT; CDR3 protein: CASSLLAGGPSDTQYF
J gene: TRBJ2-1; V gene: TRBV27; D gene: .; clone size: .; CDR3 DNA: TGTGCCAGCAGTTTTGGGGGTACTGGCACGAACAATGAGCAGTTCTTC; CDR3 protein: CASSFGGTGTNNEQFF
J gene: TRBJ2-7; V gene: TRBV30; D gene: .; clone size: .; CDR3 DNA: TGTGCCTGGAGCGGCTATAGGAGCTCCTACGAGCAGTACTTC; CDR3 protein: CAWSGYRSSYEQYF